Reported below is one T cell receptor (beta chain). Antigen specificity is unknown. This specimen comes from a study of T cells in Graves' hyperthyroidism and ophthalmopathy. Exclusion of a patient resulted from uncontrolled infection, other autoimmune disease, pregnancy or lactation. Each diagnosis drew on symptoms, thyroxine, TRAb, thyroid ultrasound and orbital computed tomography findings. PBMCs stemmed from around 10 ml fresh peripheral blood. What was amplified from RNA transcripts were TCR beta CDR3 regions. First-round RT-PCR targeting the TCR CDR3 was performed with the HTBI primer set. One entry per CDR3 protein results from TCRdb running MiXCR on the multiplex PCR reads. The table has about 250,000 distinct CDR3 sequences, approximately 14% seen once; the top ten hold over 25%. General observations from the study: Peripheral blood also featured most of the thyroid clonotypes expanded above 0.001.

The CDR3 sequence is 14 residues long. The V end lost 0 bases, the J end lost 5 bases, and 11 bases lay between the germline ends. Germline CDR1 and CDR2: SGDLS and YYNGEE. The chain recombines TRBV9 with TRBJ2-5; tentative D call: TRBD2 (6 bases). Sample: blood. The TCR comes from a woman aged 50 to 60 with Graves' hyperthyroidism that later progressed to Graves' ophthalmopathy. The CDR3 DNA sequence: TGTGCCAGCAGCGTAGGCCCTAGCGAGGAGACCCAGTACTTC. This codes for CASSVGPSEETQYF. The full variable domain, its missing parts supplied by reference TRBV9 and TRBJ2-5, is DSGVTQTPKHLITATGQRVTLRCSPRSGDLSVYWYQQSLDQGLQFLIQYYNGEERAKGNILERFSAQQFPDLHSELNLSSLELGDSALYFCASSVGPSEETQYFGPGTRLLVL.